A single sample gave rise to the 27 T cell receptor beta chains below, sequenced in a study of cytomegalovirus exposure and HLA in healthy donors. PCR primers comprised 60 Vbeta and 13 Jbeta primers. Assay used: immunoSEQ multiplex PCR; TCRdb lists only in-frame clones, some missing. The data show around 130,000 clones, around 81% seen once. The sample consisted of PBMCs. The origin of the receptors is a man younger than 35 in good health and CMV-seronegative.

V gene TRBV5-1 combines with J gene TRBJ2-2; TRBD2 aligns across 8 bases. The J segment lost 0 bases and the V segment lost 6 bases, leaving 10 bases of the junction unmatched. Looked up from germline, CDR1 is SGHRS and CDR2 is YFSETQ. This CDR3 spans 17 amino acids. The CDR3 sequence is CASTLYSGGANTGELFF. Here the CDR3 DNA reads TGCGCCAGCACTCTTTACAGCGGGGGAGCGAACACCGGGGAGCTGTTTTTT.

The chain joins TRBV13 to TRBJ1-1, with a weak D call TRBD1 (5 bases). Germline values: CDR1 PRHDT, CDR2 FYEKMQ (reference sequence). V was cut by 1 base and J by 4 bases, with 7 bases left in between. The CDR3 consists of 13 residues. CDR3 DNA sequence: TGTGCCAGCAGCTTAGTGGGGGGCACTGAAGCTTTCTTT. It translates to CASSLVGGTEAFF.

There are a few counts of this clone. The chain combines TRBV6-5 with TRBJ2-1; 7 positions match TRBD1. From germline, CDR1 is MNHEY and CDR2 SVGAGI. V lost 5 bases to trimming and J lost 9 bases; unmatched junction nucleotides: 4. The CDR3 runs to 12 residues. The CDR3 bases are TGTGCCAGCAGTAAGGGGGCAGTTGAGCAGTTCTTC. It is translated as CASSKGAVEQFF.

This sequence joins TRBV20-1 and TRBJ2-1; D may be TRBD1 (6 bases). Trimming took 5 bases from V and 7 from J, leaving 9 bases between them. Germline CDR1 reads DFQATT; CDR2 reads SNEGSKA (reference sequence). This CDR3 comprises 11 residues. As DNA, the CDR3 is TGCAGTGCTCTACAGGGTAATGAGCAGTTCTTC. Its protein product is CSALQGNEQFF.

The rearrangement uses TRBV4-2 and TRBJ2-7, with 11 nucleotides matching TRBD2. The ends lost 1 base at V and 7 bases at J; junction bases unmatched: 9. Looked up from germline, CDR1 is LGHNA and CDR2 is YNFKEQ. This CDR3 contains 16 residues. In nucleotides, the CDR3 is TGTGCCAGCAGCCAAGGAATTAGCGGGGGGGCCATTGAGCAGTACTTC. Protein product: CASSQGISGGAIEQYF.

The CDR3 sequence is CAISASQVFVLTF. In nucleotides, the CDR3 is TGTGCCATCAGTGCCTCCCAGGTCTTCGTCCTGACTTTC. The V and J genes are TRBV10-3 and TRBJ2-6; unclear D gene. Trimming took off 4 bases at V and 12 bases at J, with 13 bases between the two ends. CDR3 size: 13 residues. The germline gives CDR1 ENHRY, CDR2 SYGVKD.

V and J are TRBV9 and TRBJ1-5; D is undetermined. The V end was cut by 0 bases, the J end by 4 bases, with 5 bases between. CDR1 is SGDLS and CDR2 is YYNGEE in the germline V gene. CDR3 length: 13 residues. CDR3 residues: CASSVDLNQPQHF. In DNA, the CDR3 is TGTGCCAGCAGCGTAGATCTAAATCAGCCCCAGCATTTT. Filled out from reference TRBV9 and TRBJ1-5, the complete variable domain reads DSGVTQTPKHLITATGQRVTLRCSPRSGDLSVYWYQQSLDQGLQFLIQYYNGEERAKGNILERFSAQQFPDLHSELNLSSLELGDSALYFCASSVDLNQPQHFGDGTRLSIL.

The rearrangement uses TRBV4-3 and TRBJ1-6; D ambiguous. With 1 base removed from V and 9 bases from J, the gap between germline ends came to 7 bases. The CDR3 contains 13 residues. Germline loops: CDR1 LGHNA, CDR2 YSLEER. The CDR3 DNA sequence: TGCGCCAGCAGCCAAGCGGAGATTTCACCCCTCCACTTT. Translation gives CASSQAEISPLHF.

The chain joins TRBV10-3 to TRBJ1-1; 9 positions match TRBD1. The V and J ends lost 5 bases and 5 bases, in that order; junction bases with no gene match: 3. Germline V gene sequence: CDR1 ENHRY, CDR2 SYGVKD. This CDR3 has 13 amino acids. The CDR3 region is CAISRDRETEAFF. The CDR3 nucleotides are TGTGCCATCAGTAGGGACAGGGAGACTGAAGCTTTCTTT.

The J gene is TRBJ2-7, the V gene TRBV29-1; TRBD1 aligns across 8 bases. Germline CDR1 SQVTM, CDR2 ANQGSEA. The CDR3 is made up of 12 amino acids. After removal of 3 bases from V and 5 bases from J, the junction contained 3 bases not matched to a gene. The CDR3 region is CSVDRQGHEQYF. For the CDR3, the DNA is TGCAGCGTTGACAGACAGGGGCACGAGCAGTACTTC.

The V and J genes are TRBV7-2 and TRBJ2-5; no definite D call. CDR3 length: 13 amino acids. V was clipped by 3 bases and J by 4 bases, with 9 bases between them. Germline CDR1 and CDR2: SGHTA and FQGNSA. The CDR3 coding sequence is TGTGCCAGCAGCTTTCTATCAACAGAGACCCAGTACTTC. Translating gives CASSFLSTETQYF.

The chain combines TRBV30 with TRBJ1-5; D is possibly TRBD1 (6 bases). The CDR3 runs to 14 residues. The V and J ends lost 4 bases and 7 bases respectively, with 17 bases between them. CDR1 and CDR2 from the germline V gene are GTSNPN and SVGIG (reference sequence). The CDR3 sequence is CAWTPGGGHQPQHF. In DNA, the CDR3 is TGTGCCTGGACCCCCGGGGGGGGCCACCAGCCCCAGCATTTT.

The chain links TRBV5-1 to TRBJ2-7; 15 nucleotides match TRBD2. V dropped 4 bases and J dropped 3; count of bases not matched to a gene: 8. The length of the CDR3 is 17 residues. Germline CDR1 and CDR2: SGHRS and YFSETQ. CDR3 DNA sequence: TGCGCCAGCAGCCGAGGGACTAGCGGGGGGACCTTCTACGAGCAGTACTTC. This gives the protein CASSRGTSGGTFYEQYF.

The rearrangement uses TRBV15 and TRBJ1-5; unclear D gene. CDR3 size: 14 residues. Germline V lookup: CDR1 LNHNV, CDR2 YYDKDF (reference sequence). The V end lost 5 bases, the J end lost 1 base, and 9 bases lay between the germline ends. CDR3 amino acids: CATSPGGSNQPQHF. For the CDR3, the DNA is TGTGCCACCAGCCCGGGTGGGAGCAATCAGCCCCAGCATTTT.

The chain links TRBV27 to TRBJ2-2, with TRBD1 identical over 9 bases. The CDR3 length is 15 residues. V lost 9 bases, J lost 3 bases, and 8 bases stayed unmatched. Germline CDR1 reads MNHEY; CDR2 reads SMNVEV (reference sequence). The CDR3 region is CASRGTGRDTGELFF. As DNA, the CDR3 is TGTGCCAGTAGGGGGACAGGGAGGGACACCGGGGAGCTGTTTTTT.

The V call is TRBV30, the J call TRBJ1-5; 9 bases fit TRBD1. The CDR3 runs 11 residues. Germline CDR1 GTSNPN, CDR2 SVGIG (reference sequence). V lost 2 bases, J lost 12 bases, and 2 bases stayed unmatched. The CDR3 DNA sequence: TGTGCCTGGAGTTTGACAGGGGGCCAGCATTTT. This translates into CAWSLTGGQHF.

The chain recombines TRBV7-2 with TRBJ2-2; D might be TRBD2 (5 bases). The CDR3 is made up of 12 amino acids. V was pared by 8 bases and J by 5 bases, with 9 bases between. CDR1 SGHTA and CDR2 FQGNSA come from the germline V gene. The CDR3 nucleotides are TGTGCCAGCGGTCGGACTACCGGGGAGCTGTTTTTT. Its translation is CASGRTTGELFF.

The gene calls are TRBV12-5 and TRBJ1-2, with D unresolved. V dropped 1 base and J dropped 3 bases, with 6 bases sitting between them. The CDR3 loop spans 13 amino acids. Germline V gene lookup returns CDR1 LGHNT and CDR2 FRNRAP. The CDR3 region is CASGLAGDYGYTF. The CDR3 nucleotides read TGTGCTAGTGGTTTGGCCGGGGACTATGGCTACACCTTC. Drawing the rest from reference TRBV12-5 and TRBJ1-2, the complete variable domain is DARVTQTPRHKVTEMGQEVTMRCQPILGHNTVFWYRQTMMQGLELLAYFRNRAPLDDSGMPKDRFSAEMPDATLATLKIQPSEPRDSAVYFCASGLAGDYGYTFGSGTRLTVV.

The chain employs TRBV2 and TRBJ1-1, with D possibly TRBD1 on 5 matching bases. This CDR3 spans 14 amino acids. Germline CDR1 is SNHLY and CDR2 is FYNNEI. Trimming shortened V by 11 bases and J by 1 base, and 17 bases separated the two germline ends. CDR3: CAGATTVGNTEAFF. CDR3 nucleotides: TGTGCCGGGGCGACGACAGTTGGGAACACTGAAGCTTTCTTT.

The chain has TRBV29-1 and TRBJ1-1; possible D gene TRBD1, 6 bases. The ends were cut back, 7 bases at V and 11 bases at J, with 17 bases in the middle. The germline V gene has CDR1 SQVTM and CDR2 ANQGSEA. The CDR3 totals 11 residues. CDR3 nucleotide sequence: TGCAGCGCCGATCGGGGGGCTGGCGCTTTCTTT. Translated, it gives CSADRGAGAFF. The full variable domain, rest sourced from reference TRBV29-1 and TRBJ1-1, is SAVISQKPSRDICQRGTSLTIQCQVDSQVTMMFWYRQQPGQSLTLIATANQGSEATYESGFVIDKFPISRPNLTFSTLTVSNMSPEDSSIYLCSADRGAGAFFGQGTRLTVV.

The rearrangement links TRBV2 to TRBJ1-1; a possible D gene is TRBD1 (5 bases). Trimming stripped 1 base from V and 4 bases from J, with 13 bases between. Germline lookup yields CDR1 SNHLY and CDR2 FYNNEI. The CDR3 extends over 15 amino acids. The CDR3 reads CASSEEHQGGTEAFF. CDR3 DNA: TGTGCCAGCAGTGAAGAGCATCAGGGTGGCACTGAAGCTTTCTTT.

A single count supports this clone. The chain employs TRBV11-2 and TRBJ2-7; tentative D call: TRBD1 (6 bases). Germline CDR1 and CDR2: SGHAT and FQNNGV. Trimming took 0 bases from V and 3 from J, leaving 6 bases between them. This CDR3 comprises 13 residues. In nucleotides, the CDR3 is TGTGCCAGCAGCTTAGACAGGGGCTACGAGCAGTACTTC. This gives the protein CASSLDRGYEQYF. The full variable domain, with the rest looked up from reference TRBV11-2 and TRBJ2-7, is EAGVAQSPRYKIIEKRQSVAFWCNPISGHATLYWYQQILGQGPKLLIQFQNNGVVDDSQLPKDRFSAERLKGVDSTLKIQPAKLEDSAVYLCASSLDRGYEQYFGPGTRLTVT.

The CDR3 DNA reads as TGTGCCAGTAGTATGGACAGGGATGGGTATGGCTACACCTTC. Translation: CASSMDRDGYGYTF. The V call is TRBV19, the J call TRBJ1-2; 8 bases are a match to TRBD1. This CDR3 region has 14 residues. CDR1 is LNHDA and CDR2 is SQIVND in the germline V gene (reference sequence). V was clipped by 3 bases and J by 5 bases; unmatched bases: 5.

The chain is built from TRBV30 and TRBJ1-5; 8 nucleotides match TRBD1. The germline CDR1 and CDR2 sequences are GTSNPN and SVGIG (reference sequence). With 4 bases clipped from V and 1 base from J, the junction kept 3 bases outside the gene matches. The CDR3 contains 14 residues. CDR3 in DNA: TGTGCCTGGACGACAGGGGAGAGCAATCAGCCCCAGCATTTT. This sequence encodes CAWTTGESNQPQHF.

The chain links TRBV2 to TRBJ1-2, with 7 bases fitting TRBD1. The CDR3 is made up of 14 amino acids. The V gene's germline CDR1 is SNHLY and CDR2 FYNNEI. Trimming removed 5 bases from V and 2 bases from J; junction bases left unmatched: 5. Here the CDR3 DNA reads TGTGCCAGCAGTAGACGGGACAGCAACTATGGCTACACCTTC. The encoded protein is CASSRRDSNYGYTF.

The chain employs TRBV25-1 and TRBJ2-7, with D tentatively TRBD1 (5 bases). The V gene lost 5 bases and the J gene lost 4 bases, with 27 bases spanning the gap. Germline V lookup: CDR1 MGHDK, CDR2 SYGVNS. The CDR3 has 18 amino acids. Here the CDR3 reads CASSIKLGREGPSYEQYF. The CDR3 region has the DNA TGTGCCAGCAGTATTAAACTCGGCAGGGAAGGGCCCAGTTACGAGCAGTACTTC.

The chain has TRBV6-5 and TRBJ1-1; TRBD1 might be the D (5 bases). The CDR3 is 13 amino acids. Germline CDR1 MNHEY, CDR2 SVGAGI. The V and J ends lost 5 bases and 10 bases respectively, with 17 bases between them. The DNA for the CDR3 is TGTGCCAGCAGTACTCGTCCCGCCACAGGAGCTTTCTTT. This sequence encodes CASSTRPATGAFF.